This is a list of T cell receptor beta chains from one sample in a study of T cell responses to AZD1222 COVID-19 vaccine. Libraries were prepared by immunoSEQ multiplex PCR; TCRdb keeps only in-frame clonotypes and omits some of them. The table records roughly 140,000 clones, 75% to 95% of them present only once. Sequenced here: peripheral blood, sampled 28 days after the second AZD1222 dose. These receptors all come from an adult who received the AZD1222 COVID-19 vaccine. The CDR3 runs from the conserved cysteine through the conserved F or W. The D gene is left open where the match is weak. Some rows have no size entry. The others give once, few or many, or a class for an expanded clone.

TRBV4-1	NA	NA	15	TRBJ2-3	CASSQDRGPTDTQYF	TGCGCCAGCAGCCAAGATAGGGGCCCCACAGATACGCAGTATTTT
TRBV28	TRBD1	NA	17	TRBJ1-6	CASSRAGQGDSSSPLHF	TGTGCCAGCAGCCGTGCAGGACAGGGAGATTCAAGTTCACCCCTCCACTTT
TRBV6-5	NA	NA	15	TRBJ1-2	CASSYSPKGPNGYTF	TGTGCCAGCAGTTACTCTCCGAAGGGGCCGAACGGCTACACCTTC
TRBV30	NA	NA	13	TRBJ1-6	CAWSVKGPSPLHF	TGTGCCTGGAGTGTAAAGGGGCCCTCACCCCTCCACTTT
TRBV5-6	TRBD2	few	15	TRBJ2-3	CASSFSGGITDTQYF	TGTGCCAGCAGCTTTTCGGGAGGGATCACAGATACGCAGTATTTT
TRBV5-1	NA	NA	13	TRBJ2-7	CASSWDGSYEQYF	TGCGCCAGCAGCTGGGACGGATCATACGAGCAGTACTTC
TRBV7-9	NA	NA	15	TRBJ1-2	CASSLAPAGRHGYTF	TGTGCCAGCAGCTTAGCCCCTGCAGGGAGGCATGGCTACACCTTC
TRBV2	TRBD1	NA	15	TRBJ2-3	CASSGGTGVTDTQYF	TGTGCCAGCTCAGGAGGGACAGGGGTGACAGATACGCAGTATTTT
TRBV5-6	NA	NA	17	TRBJ2-6	CASSLVTRLGGANVLTF	TGTGCCAGCAGCTTGGTAACTAGGCTCGGCGGGGCCAACGTCCTGACTTTC
TRBV5-6	NA	NA	13	TRBJ2-7	CASSPGPIYEQYF	TGTGCCAGCAGTCCCGGACCCATCTACGAGCAGTACTTC
TRBV6-1	NA	NA	14	TRBJ2-7	CASSDRGVTYEQYF	TGTGCCAGCAGTGATCGGGGCGTCACCTACGAGCAGTACTTC
TRBV5-1	TRBD1	NA	15	TRBJ1-6	CASSTVTGESSPLHF	TGCGCCAGCAGCACAGTGACAGGGGAGAGTTCACCCCTCCACTTT
TRBV3-1/TRBV3-2	TRBD2	NA	12	TRBJ2-1	CASSPLAGEQFF	TGTGCCAGCAGCCCGCTAGCGGGAGAGCAGTTCTTC
TRBV19	NA	NA	13	TRBJ2-7	CASSAPYSGEQYF	TGTGCCAGTAGTGCGCCTTATTCGGGGGAGCAGTACTTC
TRBV9	NA	NA	14	TRBJ1-2	CASSVRGGGDGYTF	TGTGCCAGCAGCGTTAGGGGAGGGGGAGATGGCTACACCTTC
TRBV7-2	TRBD1	NA	15	TRBJ1-6	CASSPQGARNSPLHF	TGTGCCAGCAGCCCCCAGGGGGCGCGGAATTCACCCCTCCACTTT
TRBV15	NA	NA	14	TRBJ1-2	CATSRDRGWWGYTF	TGTGCCACCAGCAGAGACCGGGGCTGGTGGGGCTACACCTTC
TRBV6-5	TRBD2	NA	15	TRBJ2-1	CASSPQRESYNEQFF	TGTGCCAGCAGTCCTCAGCGGGAGTCCTACAATGAGCAGTTCTTC
TRBV16	NA	NA	14	TRBJ2-5	CASSLRSHQETQYF	TGTGCCAGCAGCCTTCGGAGCCACCAAGAGACCCAGTACTTC
TRBV5-6	TRBD1	NA	17	TRBJ2-7	CASSTGQGWGGPYEQYF	TGTGCCAGCAGCACGGGACAGGGCTGGGGAGGGCCCTACGAGCAGTACTTC